This entry concerns a single TCR beta chain. This sample was taken from a study of OX40 agonist ivuxolimab in advanced cancers. The assay was immunoSEQ multiplex PCR, and TCRdb's table has in-frame clones only and misses some. Of fewer than 100,000 clones listed, 89% were seen once; the top ten hold more than 8%. Germline V gives CDR1 MDHEN, CDR2 SYDVKM. V was shortened by 5 bases and J by 6 bases, with 17 bases between the two germline ends. There are 14 residues in the CDR3. The genes are TRBV28 and TRBJ2-7; no firm D call. This TCR derives from an adult with an advanced solid tumor such as melanoma, head and neck, liver or kidney cancer. The input for sequencing was CD4+ or CD8+ T cells sorted from blood, taken in a trial of the OX40 agonist ivuxolimab. The CDR3 loop reads CASSGSPGYGEQYF. In DNA, the CDR3 is TGTGCCAGCAGTGGATCCCCCGGGTACGGCGAGCAGTACTTC.